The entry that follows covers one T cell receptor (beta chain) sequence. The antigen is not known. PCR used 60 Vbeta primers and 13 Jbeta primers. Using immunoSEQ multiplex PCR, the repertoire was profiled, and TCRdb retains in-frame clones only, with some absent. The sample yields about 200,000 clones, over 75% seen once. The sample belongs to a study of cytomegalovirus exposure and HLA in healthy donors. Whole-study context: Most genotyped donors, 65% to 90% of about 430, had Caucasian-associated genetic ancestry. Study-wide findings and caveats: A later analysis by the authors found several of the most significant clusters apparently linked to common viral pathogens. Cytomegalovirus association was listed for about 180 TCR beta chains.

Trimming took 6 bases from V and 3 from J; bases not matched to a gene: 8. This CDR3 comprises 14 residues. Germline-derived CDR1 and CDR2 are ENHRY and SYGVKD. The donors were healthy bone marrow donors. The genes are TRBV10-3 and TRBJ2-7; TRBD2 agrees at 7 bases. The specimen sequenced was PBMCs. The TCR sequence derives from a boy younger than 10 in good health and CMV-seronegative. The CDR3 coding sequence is TGTGCCATCAGCAGCGGGACCCTTCACTACGAGCAGTACTTC. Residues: CAISSGTLHYEQYF.